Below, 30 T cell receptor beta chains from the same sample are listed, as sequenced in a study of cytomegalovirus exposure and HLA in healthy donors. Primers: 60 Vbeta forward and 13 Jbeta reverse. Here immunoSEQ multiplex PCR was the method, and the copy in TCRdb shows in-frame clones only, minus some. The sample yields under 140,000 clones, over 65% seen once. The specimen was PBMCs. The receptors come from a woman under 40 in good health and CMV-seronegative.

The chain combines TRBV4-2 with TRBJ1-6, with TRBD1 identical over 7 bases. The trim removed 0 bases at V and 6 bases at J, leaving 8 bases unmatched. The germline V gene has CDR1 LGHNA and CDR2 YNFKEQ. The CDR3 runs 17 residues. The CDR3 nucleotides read TGTGCCAGCAGCCAAGATCGGAGGGGACAGCCTAATTCACCCCTCCACTTT. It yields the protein CASSQDRRGQPNSPLHF.

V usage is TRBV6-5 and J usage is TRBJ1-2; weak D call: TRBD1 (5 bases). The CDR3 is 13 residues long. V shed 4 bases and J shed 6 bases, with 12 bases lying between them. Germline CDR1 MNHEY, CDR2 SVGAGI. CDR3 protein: CASSSVTENGYTF. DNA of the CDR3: TGTGCCAGCAGTTCCGTGACAGAAAATGGCTACACCTTC.

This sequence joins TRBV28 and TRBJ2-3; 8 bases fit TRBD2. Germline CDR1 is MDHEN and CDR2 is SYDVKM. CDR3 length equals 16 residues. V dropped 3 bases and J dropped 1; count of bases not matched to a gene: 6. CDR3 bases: TGTGCCAGCAGTTTGTTGCGGGGGGCCGGCACAGATACGCAGTATTTT. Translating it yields CASSLLRGAGTDTQYF.

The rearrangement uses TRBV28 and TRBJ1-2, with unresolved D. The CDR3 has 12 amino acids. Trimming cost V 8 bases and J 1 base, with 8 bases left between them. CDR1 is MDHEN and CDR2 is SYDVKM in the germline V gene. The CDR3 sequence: CASERINYGYTF. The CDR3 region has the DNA TGTGCCAGCGAGAGGATTAACTATGGCTACACCTTC.

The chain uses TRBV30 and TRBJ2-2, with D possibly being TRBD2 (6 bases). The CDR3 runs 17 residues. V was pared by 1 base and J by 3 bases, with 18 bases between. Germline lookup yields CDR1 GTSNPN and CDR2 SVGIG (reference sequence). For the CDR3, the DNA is TGTGCCTGGAGTGCGCAGAGACTAGTCGTTGACACCGGGGAGCTGTTTTTT. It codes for CAWSAQRLVVDTGELFF.

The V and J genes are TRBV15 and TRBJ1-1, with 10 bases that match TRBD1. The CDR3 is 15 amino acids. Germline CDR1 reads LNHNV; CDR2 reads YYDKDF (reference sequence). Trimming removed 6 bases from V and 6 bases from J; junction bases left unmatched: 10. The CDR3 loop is CATRNRDRGFAEAFF. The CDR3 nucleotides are TGTGCCACCAGAAACCGGGACAGGGGTTTTGCTGAAGCTTTCTTT.

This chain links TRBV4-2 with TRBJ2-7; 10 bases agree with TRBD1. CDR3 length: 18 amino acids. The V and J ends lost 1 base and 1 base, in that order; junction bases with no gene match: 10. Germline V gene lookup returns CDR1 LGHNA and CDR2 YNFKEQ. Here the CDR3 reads CASSQGPGTGVGSYEQYF. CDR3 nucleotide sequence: TGTGCCAGCAGCCAAGGCCCCGGGACAGGGGTGGGGTCCTACGAGCAGTACTTC.

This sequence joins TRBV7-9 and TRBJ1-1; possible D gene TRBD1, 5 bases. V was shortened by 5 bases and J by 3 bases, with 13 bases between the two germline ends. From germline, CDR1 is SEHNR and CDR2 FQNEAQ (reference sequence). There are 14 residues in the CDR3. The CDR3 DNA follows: TGTGCCAGCAGCCTCGCCCCGGGGGACACTGAAGCTTTCTTT. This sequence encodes CASSLAPGDTEAFF.

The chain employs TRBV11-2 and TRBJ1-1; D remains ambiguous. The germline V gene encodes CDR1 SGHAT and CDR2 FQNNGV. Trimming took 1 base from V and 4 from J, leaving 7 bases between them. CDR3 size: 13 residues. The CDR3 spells CASSLGAGTEAFF. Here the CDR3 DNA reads TGTGCCAGCAGCTTAGGGGCAGGCACTGAAGCTTTCTTT.

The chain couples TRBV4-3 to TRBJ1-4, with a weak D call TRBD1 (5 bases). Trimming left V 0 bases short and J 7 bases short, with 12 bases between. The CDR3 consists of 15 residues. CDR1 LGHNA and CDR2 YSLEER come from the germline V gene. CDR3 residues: CASSQDWGEGEKLFF. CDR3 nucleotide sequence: TGCGCCAGCAGCCAAGATTGGGGGGAAGGTGAAAAACTGTTTTTT.

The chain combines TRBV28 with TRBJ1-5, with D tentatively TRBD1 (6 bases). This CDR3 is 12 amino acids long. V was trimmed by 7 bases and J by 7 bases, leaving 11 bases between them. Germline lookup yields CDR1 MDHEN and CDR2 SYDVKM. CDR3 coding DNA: TGTGCCAGCACAGGGGTTAGGCAGCCCCAGCATTTT. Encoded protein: CASTGVRQPQHF.

The CDR3 sequence is CAISDRQGKNEQYF. As DNA, the CDR3 is TGTGCCATCAGTGATCGACAGGGGAAGAACGAGCAGTACTTC. The chain carries TRBV10-3 and TRBJ2-7, with 8 nucleotides matching TRBD1. Germline CDR1 reads ENHRY; CDR2 reads SYGVKD. V was clipped by 3 bases and J by 5 bases; unmatched bases: 6. The CDR3 has 14 amino acids.

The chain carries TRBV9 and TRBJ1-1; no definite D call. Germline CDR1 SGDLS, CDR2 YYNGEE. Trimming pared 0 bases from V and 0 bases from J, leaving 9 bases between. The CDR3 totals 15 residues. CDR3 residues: CASSVAVGLNTEAFF. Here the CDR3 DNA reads TGTGCCAGCAGCGTAGCTGTGGGCCTGAACACTGAAGCTTTCTTT.

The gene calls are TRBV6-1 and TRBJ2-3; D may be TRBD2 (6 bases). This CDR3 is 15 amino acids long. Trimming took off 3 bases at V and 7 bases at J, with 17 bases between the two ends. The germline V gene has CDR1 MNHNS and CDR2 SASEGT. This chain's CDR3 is CASSDLGSLMNTQYF. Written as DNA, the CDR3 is TGTGCCAGCAGTGACCTCGGGAGCCTCATGAATACGCAGTATTTT.

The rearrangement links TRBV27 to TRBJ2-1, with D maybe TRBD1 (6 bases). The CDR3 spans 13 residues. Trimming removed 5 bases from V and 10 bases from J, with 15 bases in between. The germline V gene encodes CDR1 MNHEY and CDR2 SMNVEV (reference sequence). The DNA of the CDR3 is TGTGCCAGCAGTCCACGGCCCCAGGGGGAGCAGTTCTTC. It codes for CASSPRPQGEQFF.

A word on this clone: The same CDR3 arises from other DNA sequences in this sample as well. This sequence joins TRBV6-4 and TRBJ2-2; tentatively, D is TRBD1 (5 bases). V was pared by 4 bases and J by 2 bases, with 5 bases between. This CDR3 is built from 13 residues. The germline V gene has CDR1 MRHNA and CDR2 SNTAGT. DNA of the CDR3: TGTGCCAGCAGTGGGACAAACACCGGGGAGCTGTTTTTT. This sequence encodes CASSGTNTGELFF.

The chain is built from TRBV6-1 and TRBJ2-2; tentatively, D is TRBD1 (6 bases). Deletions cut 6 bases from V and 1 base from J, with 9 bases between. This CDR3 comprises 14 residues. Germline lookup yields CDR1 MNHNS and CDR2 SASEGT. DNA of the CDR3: TGTGCCAGCAGGAAAGGGGGGAACACCGGGGAGCTGTTTTTT. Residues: CASRKGGNTGELFF.

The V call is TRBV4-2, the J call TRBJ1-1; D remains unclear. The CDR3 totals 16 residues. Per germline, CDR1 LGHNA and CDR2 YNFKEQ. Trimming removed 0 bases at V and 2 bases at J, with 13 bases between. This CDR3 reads CASSQDWSKTNTEAFF. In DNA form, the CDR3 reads TGTGCCAGCAGCCAAGATTGGAGTAAAACTAACACTGAAGCTTTCTTT.

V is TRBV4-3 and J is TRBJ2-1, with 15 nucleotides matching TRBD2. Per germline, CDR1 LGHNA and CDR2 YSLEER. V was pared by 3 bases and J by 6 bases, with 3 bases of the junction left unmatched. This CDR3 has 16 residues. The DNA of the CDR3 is TGCGCCAGCAGCCAGGGACTAGCGGGAGGCACCAATGAGCAGTTCTTC. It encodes CASSQGLAGGTNEQFF.

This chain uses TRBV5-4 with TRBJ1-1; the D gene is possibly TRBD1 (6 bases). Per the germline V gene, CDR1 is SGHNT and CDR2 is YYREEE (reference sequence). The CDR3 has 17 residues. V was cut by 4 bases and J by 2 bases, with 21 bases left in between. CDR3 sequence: CASSPRGGLTANTEAFF. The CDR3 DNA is TGTGCCAGCAGCCCAAGGGGGGGACTGACCGCCAACACTGAAGCTTTCTTT. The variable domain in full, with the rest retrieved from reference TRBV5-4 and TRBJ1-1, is ETGVTQSPTHLIKTRGQQVTLRCSSQSGHNTVSWYQQALGQGPQFIFQYYREEENGRGNFPPRFSGLQFPNYSSELNVNALELDDSALYLCASSPRGGLTANTEAFFGQGTRLTVV.

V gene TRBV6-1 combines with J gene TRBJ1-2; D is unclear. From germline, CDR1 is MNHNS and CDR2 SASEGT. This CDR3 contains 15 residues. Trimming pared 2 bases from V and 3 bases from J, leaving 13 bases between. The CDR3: CASSELRGKDYGYTF. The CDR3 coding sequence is TGTGCCAGCAGTGAATTGAGAGGGAAGGACTATGGCTACACCTTC.

The CDR3 DNA sequence: TGCAGCGTTGTGGACAGCTACGAGCAGTACGTC. It codes for CSVVDSYEQYV. The chain joins TRBV29-1 to TRBJ2-7; a weak D match, TRBD1 (6 bases). This CDR3 region has 11 residues. Trimming stripped 4 bases from V and 3 bases from J, with 7 bases between. The V gene's germline CDR1 is SQVTM and CDR2 ANQGSEA.

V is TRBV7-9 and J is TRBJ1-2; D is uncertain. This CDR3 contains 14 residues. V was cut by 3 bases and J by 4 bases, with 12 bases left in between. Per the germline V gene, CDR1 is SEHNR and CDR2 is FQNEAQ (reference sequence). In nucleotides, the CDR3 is TGTGCCAGCAGCTTCGGGGTCCCGGGCTATGGCTACACCTTC. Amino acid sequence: CASSFGVPGYGYTF. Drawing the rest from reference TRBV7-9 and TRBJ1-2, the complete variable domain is DTGVSQNPRHKITKRGQNVTFRCDPISEHNRLYWYRQTLGQGPEFLTYFQNEAQLEKSRLLSDRFSAERPKGSFSTLEIQRTEQGDSAMYLCASSFGVPGYGYTFGSGTRLTVV.

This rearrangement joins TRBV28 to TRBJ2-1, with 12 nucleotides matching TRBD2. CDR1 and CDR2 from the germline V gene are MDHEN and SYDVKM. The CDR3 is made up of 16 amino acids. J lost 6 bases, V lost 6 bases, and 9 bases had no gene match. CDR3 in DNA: TGTGCCAGCAGCACTCGACTAGCGGGAGAGTTCAATGAGCAGTTCTTC. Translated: CASSTRLAGEFNEQFF.

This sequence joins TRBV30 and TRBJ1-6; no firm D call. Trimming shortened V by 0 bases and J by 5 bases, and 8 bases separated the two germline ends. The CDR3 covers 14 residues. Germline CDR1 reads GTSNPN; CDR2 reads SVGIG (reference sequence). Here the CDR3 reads CAWSVEADNSPLHF. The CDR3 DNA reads TGTGCCTGGAGTGTAGAGGCGGATAATTCACCCCTCCACTTT.

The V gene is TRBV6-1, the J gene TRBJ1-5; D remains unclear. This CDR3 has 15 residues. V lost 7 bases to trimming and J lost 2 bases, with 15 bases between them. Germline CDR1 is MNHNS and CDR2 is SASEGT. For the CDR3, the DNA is TGTGCCAGCATGGTACCGGGTCTGCGCAATCAGCCCCAGCATTTT. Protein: CASMVPGLRNQPQHF.

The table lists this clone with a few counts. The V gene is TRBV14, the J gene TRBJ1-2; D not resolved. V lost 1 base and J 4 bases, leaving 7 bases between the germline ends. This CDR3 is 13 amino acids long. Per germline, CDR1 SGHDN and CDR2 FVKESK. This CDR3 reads CASSQVGVYGYTF. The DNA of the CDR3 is TGTGCCAGCAGCCAAGTCGGGGTCTATGGCTACACCTTC.

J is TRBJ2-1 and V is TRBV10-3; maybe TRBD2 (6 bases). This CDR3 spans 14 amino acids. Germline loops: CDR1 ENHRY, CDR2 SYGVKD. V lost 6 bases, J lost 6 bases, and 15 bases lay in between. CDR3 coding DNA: TGTGCCATCAGACCACGGGACTCCGTCAATGAGCAGTTCTTC. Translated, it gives CAIRPRDSVNEQFF.

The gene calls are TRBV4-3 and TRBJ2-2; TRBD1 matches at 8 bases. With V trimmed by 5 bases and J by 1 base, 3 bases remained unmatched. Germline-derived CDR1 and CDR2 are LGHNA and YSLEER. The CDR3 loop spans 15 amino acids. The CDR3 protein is CASSTGTGNTGELFF. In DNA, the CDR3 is TGCGCCAGCAGCACCGGGACAGGGAACACCGGGGAGCTGTTTTTT.

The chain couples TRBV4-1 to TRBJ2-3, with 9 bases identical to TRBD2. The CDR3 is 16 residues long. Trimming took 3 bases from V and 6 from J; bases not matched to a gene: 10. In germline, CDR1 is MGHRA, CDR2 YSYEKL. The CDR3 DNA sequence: TGCGCCAGCAGCCAGTTGTCAGCGGGACTAGCCGATACGCAGTATTTT. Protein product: CASSQLSAGLADTQYF.